The next 10 T cell receptor beta chains were all read from a single sample in a study of shared clonotypes between healthy human individuals. Positively selected for CCR7, the CD45RO-negative cells used as naive CD8 cells excluded terminally differentiated effector memory CD45RA+ cells. Produced via immunoSEQ multiplex PCR; TCRdb's table is partial and in-frame only. The sample lists 550,000 to 750,000 clones, nearly 97% seen once, with roughly 0.1% in the top ten. Material: naive CD8+ T cells sorted from blood. Every receptor here comes from a woman aged 25 to 39 in good health.

The rearrangement uses TRBV28 and TRBJ1-1, with D perhaps matching TRBD1 (5 bases). Trimming left V 6 bases short and J 2 bases short, with 16 bases between. Germline values: CDR1 MDHEN, CDR2 SYDVKM. This CDR3 comprises 15 residues. CDR3 sequence: CASRSRAGSNTEAFF. The CDR3 DNA reads as TGTGCCAGCAGAAGCAGGGCGGGTAGTAACACTGAAGCTTTCTTT.

This clone was picked up one time. The sample holds other DNA sequences that translate to the same CDR3. The rearrangement links TRBV27 to TRBJ2-1; D unresolved. Germline V gives CDR1 MNHEY, CDR2 SMNVEV (reference sequence). The V gene lost 2 bases and the J gene lost 3 bases, with 5 bases spanning the gap. This CDR3 is built from 13 residues. The CDR3, as DNA: TGTGCCAGCAGTTTAGTGAGCTACAATGAGCAGTTCTTC. Translating gives CASSLVSYNEQFF.

V and J are TRBV29-1 and TRBJ2-7, with 11 bases that match TRBD2. This CDR3 has 13 amino acids. Trimming cost V 7 bases and J 2 bases; bases outside gene matches: 4. CDR1 and CDR2 from the germline V gene are SQVTM and ANQGSEA. Written as DNA, the CDR3 is TGCAGCGCGATAGCGGGAGGGCCCTACGAGCAGTACTTC. The encoded protein is CSAIAGGPYEQYF.

The rearrangement links TRBV2 to TRBJ1-5; D might be TRBD1 (6 bases). Per the germline V gene, CDR1 is SNHLY and CDR2 is FYNNEI. Trimming took off 10 bases at V and 2 bases at J, with 27 bases between the two ends. This CDR3 contains 18 residues. In DNA form, the CDR3 reads TGTGCCACATCTCCTGGATTCCGACAGGATAGTGGCAATCAGCCCCAGCATTTT. It encodes CATSPGFRQDSGNQPQHF. The full variable domain, its missing parts supplied by reference TRBV2 and TRBJ1-5, is EPEVTQTPSHQVTQMGQEVILRCVPISNHLYFYWYRQILGQKVEFLVSFYNNEISEKSEIFDDQFSVERPDGSNFTLKIRSTKLEDSAMYFCATSPGFRQDSGNQPQHFGDGTRLSIL.

The V and J genes are TRBV10-1 and TRBJ2-3; 8 positions match TRBD2. This CDR3 region has 16 residues. Germline lookup yields CDR1 WNHNN and CDR2 SYGVQD (reference sequence). V lost 1 base, J lost 3 bases, and 6 bases stayed unmatched. The CDR3 DNA reads TGCGCCAGCAGTGAGTTCAGCGGGAGAGGGACAGATACGCAGTATTTT. Translated, it gives CASSEFSGRGTDTQYF.

This chain joins TRBV2 and TRBJ2-7, with D perhaps TRBD1 or TRBD2 (5 bases each). Per the germline V gene, CDR1 is SNHLY and CDR2 is FYNNEI. Between the trimmed V and J ends, which lost 8 bases and 2 bases, there was a span of 16 bases. The CDR3 is made up of 14 amino acids. In DNA form, the CDR3 reads TGTGCCAGCCAAGCCGGGACCCAAACCTACGAGCAGTACTTC. Translation gives CASQAGTQTYEQYF.

The V call is TRBV28, the J call TRBJ2-1; 8 nucleotides agree with TRBD2. J was trimmed by 0 bases and V by 5 bases; bases with no gene match: 6. CDR3 size: 16 residues. The V gene's germline CDR1 is MDHEN and CDR2 SYDVKM. The CDR3 here is CASSPVTSVSYNEQFF. The DNA of the CDR3 is TGTGCCAGCAGTCCAGTGACTAGCGTCTCCTACAATGAGCAGTTCTTC.

The chain joins TRBV4-1 to TRBJ2-2; a possible D gene is TRBD1 (6 bases). Germline assignment: CDR1 MGHRA and CDR2 YSYEKL. The CDR3 is 15 amino acids. V was cut by 1 base and J by 1 base, with 7 bases left in between. CDR3 amino acids: CASSQVTGNTGELFF. DNA for the CDR3: TGCGCCAGCAGCCAAGTGACAGGGAACACCGGGGAGCTGTTTTTT.

This clone is a singleton in its sample. V and J are TRBV27 and TRBJ1-2; D may be TRBD1 (6 bases). Trimming cost V 5 bases and J 7 bases, with 23 bases left between them. CDR1 and CDR2 from the germline V gene are MNHEY and SMNVEV (reference sequence). The CDR3 runs 16 residues. CDR3 loop: CASSPNPGALPGGYTF. CDR3 DNA: TGTGCCAGCAGTCCGAACCCGGGGGCACTCCCGGGTGGCTACACCTTC.

The chain couples TRBV28 to TRBJ1-2; possible D gene TRBD1, 6 bases. From germline, CDR1 is MDHEN and CDR2 SYDVKM. CDR3 size: 14 residues. V gave up 5 bases and J gave up 6 bases, with 16 bases separating them. DNA for the CDR3: TGTGCCAGCAGTCCCCCCGGGACACATAATGGCTACACCTTC. This encodes CASSPPGTHNGYTF.